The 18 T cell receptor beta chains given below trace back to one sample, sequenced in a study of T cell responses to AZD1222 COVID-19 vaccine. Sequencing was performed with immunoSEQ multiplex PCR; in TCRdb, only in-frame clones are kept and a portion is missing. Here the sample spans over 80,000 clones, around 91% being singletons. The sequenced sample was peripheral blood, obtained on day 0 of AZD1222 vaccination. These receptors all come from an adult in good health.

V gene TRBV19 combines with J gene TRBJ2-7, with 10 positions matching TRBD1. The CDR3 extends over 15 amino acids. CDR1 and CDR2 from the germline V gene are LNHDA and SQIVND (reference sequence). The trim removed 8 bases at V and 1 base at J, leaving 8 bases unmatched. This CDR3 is CASWVRGQGSYEQYF. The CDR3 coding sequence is TGTGCCAGTTGGGTTAGGGGACAGGGGTCCTACGAGCAGTACTTC.

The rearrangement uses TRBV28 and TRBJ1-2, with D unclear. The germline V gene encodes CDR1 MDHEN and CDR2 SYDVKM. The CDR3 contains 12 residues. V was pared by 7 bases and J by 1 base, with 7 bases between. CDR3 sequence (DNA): TGTGCCAGCACAGGAGTTAACTATGGCTACACCTTC. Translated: CASTGVNYGYTF.

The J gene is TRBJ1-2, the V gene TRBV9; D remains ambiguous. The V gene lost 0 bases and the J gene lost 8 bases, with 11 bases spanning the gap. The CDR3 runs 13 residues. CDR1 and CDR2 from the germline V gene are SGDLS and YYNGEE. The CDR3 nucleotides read TGTGCCAGCAGCGTAGAAGGGTCTGGAGGCTACACCTTC. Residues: CASSVEGSGGYTF. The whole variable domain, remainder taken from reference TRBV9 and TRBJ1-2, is DSGVTQTPKHLITATGQRVTLRCSPRSGDLSVYWYQQSLDQGLQFLIQYYNGEERAKGNILERFSAQQFPDLHSELNLSSLELGDSALYFCASSVEGSGGYTFGSGTRLTVV.

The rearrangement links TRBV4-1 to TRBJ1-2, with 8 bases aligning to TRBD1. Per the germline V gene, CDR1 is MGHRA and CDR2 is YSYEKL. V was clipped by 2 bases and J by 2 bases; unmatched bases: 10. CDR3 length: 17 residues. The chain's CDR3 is CASSQSQGALSNYGYTF. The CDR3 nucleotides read TGCGCCAGCAGCCAAAGTCAGGGGGCCCTCTCCAACTATGGCTACACCTTC.

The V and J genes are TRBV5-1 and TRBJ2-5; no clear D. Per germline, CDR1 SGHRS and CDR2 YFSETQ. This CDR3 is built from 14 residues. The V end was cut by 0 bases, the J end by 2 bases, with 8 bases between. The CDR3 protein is CASSLAAGQETQYF. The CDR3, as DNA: TGCGCCAGCAGCTTGGCGGCAGGTCAAGAGACCCAGTACTTC.

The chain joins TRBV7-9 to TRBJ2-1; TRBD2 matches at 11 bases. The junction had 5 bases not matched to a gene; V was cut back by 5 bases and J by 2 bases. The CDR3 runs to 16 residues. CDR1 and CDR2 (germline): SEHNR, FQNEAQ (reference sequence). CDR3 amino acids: CASSAGLAEPYNEQFF. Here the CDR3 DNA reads TGTGCCAGCAGCGCGGGACTAGCGGAACCCTACAATGAGCAGTTCTTC.

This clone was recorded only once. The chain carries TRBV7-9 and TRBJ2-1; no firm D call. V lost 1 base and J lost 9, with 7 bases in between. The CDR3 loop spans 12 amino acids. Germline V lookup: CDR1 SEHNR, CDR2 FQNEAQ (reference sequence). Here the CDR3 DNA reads TGTGCCAGCAGCTTAGAGGTTCTTGAGCAGTTCTTC. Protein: CASSLEVLEQFF.

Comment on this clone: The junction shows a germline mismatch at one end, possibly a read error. CDR3 sequence reads: CASSLLDRANYGYTF. The CDR3 nucleotides are TGTGCTAGCAGCCTCCTCGACAGGGCAAACTATGGCTACACCTTC. V gene TRBV7-7 combines with J gene TRBJ1-2; 7 bases agree with TRBD1. The CDR3 loop spans 15 amino acids. Germline V lookup: CDR1 SSHAT, CDR2 FNYEAQ (reference sequence). Full variable domain (rest looked up from reference TRBV7-7 and TRBJ1-2): GAGVSQSPRYKVTKRGQDVTLRCDPISSHATLYWYQQALGQGPEFLTYFNYEAQPDKSGLPSDRFSAERPEGSISTLTIQRTEQRDSAMYRCASSLLDRANYGYTFGSGTRLTVV.

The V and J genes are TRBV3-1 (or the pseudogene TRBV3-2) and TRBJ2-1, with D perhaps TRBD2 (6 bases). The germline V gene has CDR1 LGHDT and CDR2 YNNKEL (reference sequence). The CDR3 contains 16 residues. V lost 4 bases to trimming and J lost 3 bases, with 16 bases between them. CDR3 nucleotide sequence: TGTGCCAGCAGCCCCACCCATAGCGGAAACTACAATGAGCAGTTCTTC. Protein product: CASSPTHSGNYNEQFF.

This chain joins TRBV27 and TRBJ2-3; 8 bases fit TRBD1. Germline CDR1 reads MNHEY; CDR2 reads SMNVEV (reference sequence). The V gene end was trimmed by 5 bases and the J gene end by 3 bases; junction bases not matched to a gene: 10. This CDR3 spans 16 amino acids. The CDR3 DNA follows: TGTGCCAGCAGTCAGGGGGCGGGATTGGGGACAGATACGCAGTATTTT. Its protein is CASSQGAGLGTDTQYF.

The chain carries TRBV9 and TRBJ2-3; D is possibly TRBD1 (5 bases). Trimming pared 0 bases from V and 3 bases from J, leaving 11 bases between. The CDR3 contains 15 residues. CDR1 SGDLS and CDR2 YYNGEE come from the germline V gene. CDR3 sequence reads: CASSVAWKGTDTQYF. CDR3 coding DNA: TGTGCCAGCAGCGTAGCTTGGAAGGGGACAGATACGCAGTATTTT.

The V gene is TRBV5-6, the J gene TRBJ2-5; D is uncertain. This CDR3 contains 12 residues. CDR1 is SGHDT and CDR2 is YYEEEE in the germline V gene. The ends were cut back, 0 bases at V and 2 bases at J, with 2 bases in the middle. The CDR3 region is CASSLEQETQYF. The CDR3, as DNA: TGTGCCAGCAGCTTGGAGCAAGAGACCCAGTACTTC.

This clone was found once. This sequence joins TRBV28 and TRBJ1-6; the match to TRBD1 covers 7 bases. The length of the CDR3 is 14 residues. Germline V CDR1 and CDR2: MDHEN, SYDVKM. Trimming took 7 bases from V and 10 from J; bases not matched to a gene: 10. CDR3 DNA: TGTGCCAGCACCTTGACAGGGAACGGCTCACCCCTCCACTTT. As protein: CASTLTGNGSPLHF. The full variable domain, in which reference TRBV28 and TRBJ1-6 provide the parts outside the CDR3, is DVKVTQSSRYLVKRTGEKVFLECVQDMDHENMFWYRQDPGLGLRLIYFSYDVKMKEKGDIPEGYSVSREKKERFSLILESASTNQTSMYLCASTLTGNGSPLHFGNGTRLTVT.

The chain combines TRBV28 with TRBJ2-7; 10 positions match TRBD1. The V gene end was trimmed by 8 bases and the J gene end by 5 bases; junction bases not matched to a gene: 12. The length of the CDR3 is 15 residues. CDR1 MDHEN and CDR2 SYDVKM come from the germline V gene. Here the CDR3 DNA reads TGTGCCAGCCGTGTGGGGGGGACAGGGGTCCACGAGCAGTACTTC. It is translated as CASRVGGTGVHEQYF.

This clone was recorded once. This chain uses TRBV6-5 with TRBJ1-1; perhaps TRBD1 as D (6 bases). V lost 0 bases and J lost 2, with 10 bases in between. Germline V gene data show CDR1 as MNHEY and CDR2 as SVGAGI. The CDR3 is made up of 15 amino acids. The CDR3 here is CASSYSGRGNTEAFF. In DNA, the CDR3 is TGTGCCAGCAGTTACTCAGGCAGGGGAAACACTGAAGCTTTCTTT.

As DNA, the CDR3 is TGCGCCAGCAGCTTGACTAGCGGGAATCACAATGAGCAGTTCTTC. Translated: CASSLTSGNHNEQFF. The chain couples TRBV5-1 to TRBJ2-1, with TRBD2 matching over 10 bases. After removal of 1 base from V and 5 bases from J, the junction contained 3 bases not matched to a gene. The germline CDR1 and CDR2 sequences are SGHRS and YFSETQ. The CDR3 totals 15 residues.

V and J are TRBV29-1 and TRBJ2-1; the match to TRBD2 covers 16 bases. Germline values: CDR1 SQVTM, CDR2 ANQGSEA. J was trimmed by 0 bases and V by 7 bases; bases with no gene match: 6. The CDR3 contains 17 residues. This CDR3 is CSAPGLAGGSSYNEQFF. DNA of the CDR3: TGCAGCGCCCCGGGACTAGCGGGAGGGAGCTCCTACAATGAGCAGTTCTTC.

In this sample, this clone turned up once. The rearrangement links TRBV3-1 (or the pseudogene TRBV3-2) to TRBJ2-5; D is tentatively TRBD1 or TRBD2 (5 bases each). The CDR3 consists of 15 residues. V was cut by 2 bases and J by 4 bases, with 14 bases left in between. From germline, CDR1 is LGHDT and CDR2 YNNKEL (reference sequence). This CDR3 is CASSQIAAGAETQYF. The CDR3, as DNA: TGTGCCAGCAGCCAAATAGCAGCCGGGGCAGAGACCCAGTACTTC.